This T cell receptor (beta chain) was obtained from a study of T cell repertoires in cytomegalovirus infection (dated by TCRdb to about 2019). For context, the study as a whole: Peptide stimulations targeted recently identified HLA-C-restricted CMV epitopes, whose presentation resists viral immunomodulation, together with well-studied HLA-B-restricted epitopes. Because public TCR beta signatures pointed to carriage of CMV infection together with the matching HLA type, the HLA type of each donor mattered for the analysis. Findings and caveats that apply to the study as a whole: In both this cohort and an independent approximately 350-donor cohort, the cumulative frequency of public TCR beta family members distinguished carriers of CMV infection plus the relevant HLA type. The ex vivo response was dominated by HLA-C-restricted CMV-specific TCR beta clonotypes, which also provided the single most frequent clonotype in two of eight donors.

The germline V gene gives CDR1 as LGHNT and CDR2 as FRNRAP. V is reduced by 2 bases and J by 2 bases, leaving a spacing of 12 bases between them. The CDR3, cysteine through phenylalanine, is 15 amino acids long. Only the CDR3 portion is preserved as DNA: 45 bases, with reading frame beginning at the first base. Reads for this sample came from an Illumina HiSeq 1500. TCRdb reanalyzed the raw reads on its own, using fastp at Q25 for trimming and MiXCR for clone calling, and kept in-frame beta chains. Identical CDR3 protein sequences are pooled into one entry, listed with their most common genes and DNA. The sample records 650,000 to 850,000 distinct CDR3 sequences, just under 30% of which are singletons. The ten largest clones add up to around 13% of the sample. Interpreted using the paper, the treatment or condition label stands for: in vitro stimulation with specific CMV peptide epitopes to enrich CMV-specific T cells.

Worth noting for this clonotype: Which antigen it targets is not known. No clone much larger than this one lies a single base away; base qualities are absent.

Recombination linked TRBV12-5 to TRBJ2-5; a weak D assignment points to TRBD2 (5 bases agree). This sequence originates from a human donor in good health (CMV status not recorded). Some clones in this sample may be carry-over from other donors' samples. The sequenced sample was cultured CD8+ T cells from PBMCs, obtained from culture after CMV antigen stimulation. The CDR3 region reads CASGLWRAQQETQYF. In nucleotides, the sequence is TGTGCTAGTGGTTTGTGGCGGGCGCAACAAGAGACCCAGTACTTC.